The 10 T cell receptor beta chains given below trace back to one sample, sequenced in a study of graft-versus-host responses after intestinal transplantation. Clones were sequenced by immunoSEQ multiplex PCR, and TCRdb holds only the in-frame ones, with some missing. There are approximately 89,000 clones in the sample; 90% to 95% occur only once, and 1.1% lies in the top ten. These receptors' antigens are unknown. Source: unstimulated CD8+ T cells sorted from spleen or lymph node cells, taken before transplant. The receptor set was obtained from a human donor who was the organ donor for an intestinal transplant.

The chain joins TRBV13 to TRBJ1-3; the D is unclear. Germline assignment: CDR1 PRHDT and CDR2 FYEKMQ (reference sequence). V shed 5 bases and J shed 2 bases, with 19 bases lying between them. This CDR3 is built from 17 residues. The CDR3 DNA reads TGTGCCAGCAGCCTTGAGCGCTCGGGGTTTACTGGAAACACCATATATTTT. Amino acid sequence: CASSLERSGFTGNTIYF.

The V call is TRBV5-1, the J call TRBJ2-5; 14 nucleotides agree with TRBD2. The J call is in doubt because the DNA end fits TRBJ2-7 better. CDR3 length: 17 amino acids. Germline V gene sequence: CDR1 SGHRS, CDR2 YFSETQ. CDR3 loop: CASSPETGTSGSYEQYF. In DNA form, the CDR3 reads TGCGCCAGCAGCCCGGAGACCGGGACTAGCGGGAGCTACGAGCAGTACTTC.

The chain joins TRBV4-2 to TRBJ2-1; the match to TRBD2 covers 10 bases. The CDR3 runs to 16 residues. After removal of 1 base from V and 7 bases from J, the junction contained 7 bases not matched to a gene. Germline assignment: CDR1 LGHNA and CDR2 YNFKEQ. CDR3 in amino acids: CASSQAALAGQNEQFF. Written as DNA, the CDR3 is TGTGCCAGCAGCCAAGCTGCACTAGCGGGACAGAATGAGCAGTTCTTC.

This clone has just a few counts. V is TRBV2 and J is TRBJ1-1; no reliable D call. The germline V gene has CDR1 SNHLY and CDR2 FYNNEI. The CDR3 is made up of 15 amino acids. The V end lost 2 bases, the J end lost 5 bases, and 15 bases lay between the germline ends. CDR3 in amino acids: CASSERIGDWTEAFF. For the CDR3, the DNA is TGTGCCAGCAGTGAACGTATCGGGGATTGGACTGAAGCTTTCTTT.

This chain connects TRBV4-1 to TRBJ2-5; 10 bases line up with TRBD1. The CDR3 covers 16 residues. The germline V gene encodes CDR1 MGHRA and CDR2 YSYEKL. Unmatched junction bases numbered 6, after V lost 3 bases and J lost 2 bases. This chain's CDR3 is CASSHRQGASQETQYF. For the CDR3, the DNA is TGCGCCAGCAGCCATAGACAGGGGGCCTCTCAAGAGACCCAGTACTTC.

The chain employs TRBV27 and TRBJ2-2; weak D call: TRBD2 (5 bases). The CDR3 contains 13 residues. CDR1 is MNHEY, CDR2 SMNVEV, per germline (reference sequence). Trimming took off 2 bases at V and 6 bases at J, with 7 bases between the two ends. The CDR3 reads CASSLPGAGELFF. The CDR3 DNA follows: TGTGCCAGCAGTTTACCCGGGGCCGGGGAGCTGTTTTTT.

The chain couples TRBV28 to TRBJ2-5; 10 positions agree with TRBD2. The trim removed 1 base at V and 5 bases at J, leaving 16 bases unmatched. CDR1 and CDR2 (germline): MDHEN, SYDVKM. The length of the CDR3 is 19 residues. DNA of the CDR3: TGTGCCAGCAGTTTATATGGGGTGAGAGCCAGCGGGAGGGCCGAGACCCAGTACTTC. This gives the protein CASSLYGVRASGRAETQYF.

This clone was found once. This sequence joins TRBV9 and TRBJ2-3, with D maybe TRBD1 (5 bases). CDR1 SGDLS and CDR2 YYNGEE come from the germline V gene. The CDR3 totals 14 residues. Trimming took off 4 bases at V and 2 bases at J, with 11 bases between the two ends. This CDR3 reads CASSQGRDTDTQYF. For the CDR3, the DNA is TGTGCCAGCAGCCAGGGCAGGGACACAGATACGCAGTATTTT. Supplemented by reference TRBV9 and TRBJ2-3, the full variable domain reads DSGVTQTPKHLITATGQRVTLRCSPRSGDLSVYWYQQSLDQGLQFLIQYYNGEERAKGNILERFSAQQFPDLHSELNLSSLELGDSALYFCASSQGRDTDTQYFGPGTRLTVL.

This chain uses TRBV28 with TRBJ1-4; possibly TRBD1 for D (5 bases). This CDR3 comprises 16 residues. From germline, CDR1 is MDHEN and CDR2 SYDVKM. V lost 2 bases, J lost 8 bases, and 18 bases lay in between. The CDR3, as DNA: TGTGCCAGCAGTTTAGGGACTACAGGAGGAGGAGAAAAACTGTTTTTT. It codes for CASSLGTTGGGEKLFF.

J is TRBJ2-3 and V is TRBV9; a possible D gene is TRBD2 (5 bases). Looked up from germline, CDR1 is SGDLS and CDR2 is YYNGEE. The germline V and J ends were trimmed by 0 bases and 0 bases, with 11 bases remaining between them. This CDR3 is built from 16 residues. The CDR3 nucleotides are TGTGCCAGCAGCGTAGTGGAGCGGACTAGCACAGATACGCAGTATTTT. It codes for CASSVVERTSTDTQYF.